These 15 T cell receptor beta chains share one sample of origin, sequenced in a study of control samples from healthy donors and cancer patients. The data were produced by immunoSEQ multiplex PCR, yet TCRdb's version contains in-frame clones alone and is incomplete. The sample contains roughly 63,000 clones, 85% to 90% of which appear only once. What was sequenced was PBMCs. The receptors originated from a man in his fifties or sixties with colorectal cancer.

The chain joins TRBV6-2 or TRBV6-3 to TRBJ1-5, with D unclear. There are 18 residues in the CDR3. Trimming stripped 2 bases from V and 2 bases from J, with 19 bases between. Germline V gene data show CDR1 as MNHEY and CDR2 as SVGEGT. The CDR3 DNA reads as TGTGCCAGCAGTTACCCAGCCCTCCCGGGGTTAGGCAATCAGCCCCAGCATTTT. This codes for CASSYPALPGLGNQPQHF.

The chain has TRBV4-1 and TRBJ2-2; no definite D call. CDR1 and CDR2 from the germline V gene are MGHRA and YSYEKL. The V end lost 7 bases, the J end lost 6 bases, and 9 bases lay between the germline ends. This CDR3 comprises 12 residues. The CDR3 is CASMTPPGELFF. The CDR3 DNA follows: TGCGCCAGCATGACTCCTCCCGGGGAGCTGTTTTTT.

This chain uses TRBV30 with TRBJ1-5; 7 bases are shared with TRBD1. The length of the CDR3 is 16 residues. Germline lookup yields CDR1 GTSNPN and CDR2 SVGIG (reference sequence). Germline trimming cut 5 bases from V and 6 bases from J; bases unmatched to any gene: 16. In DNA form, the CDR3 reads TGTGCCTGGGCCCCATACGCCTACAGGGGAGCTCAGCCCCAGCATTTT. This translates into CAWAPYAYRGAQPQHF. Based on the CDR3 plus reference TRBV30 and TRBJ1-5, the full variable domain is SQTIHQWPATLVQPVGSPLSLECTVEGTSNPNLYWYRQAAGRGLQLLFYSVGIGQISSEVPQNLSASRPQDRQFILSSKKLLLSDSGFYLCAWAPYAYRGAQPQHFGDGTRLSIL.

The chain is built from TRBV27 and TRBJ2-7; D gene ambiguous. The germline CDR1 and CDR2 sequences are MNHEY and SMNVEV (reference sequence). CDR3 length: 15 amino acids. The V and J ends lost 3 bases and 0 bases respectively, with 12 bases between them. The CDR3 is CASSFGVGFSYEQYF. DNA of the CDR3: TGTGCCAGCAGTTTTGGGGTGGGGTTCTCCTACGAGCAGTACTTC.

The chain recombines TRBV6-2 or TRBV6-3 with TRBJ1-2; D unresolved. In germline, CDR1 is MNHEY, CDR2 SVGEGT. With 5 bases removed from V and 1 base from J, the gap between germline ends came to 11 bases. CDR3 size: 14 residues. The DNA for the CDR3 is TGTGCCAGCAGTACAGTTCTTTATAACTATGGCTACACCTTC. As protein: CASSTVLYNYGYTF.

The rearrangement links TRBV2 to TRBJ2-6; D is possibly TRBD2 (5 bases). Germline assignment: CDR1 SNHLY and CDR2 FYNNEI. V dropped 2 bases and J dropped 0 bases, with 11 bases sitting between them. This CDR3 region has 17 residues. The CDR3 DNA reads TGTGCCAGCAGTGAAAGAGGGTGGAGCTCTGGGGCCAACGTCCTGACTTTC. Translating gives CASSERGWSSGANVLTF.

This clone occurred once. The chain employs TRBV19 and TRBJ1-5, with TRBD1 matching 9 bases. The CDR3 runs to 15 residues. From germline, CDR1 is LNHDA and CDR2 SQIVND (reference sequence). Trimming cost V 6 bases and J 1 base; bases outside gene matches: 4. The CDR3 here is CASSLDRGSNQPQHF. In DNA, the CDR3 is TGTGCCAGTAGCTTGGACAGGGGAAGCAATCAGCCCCAGCATTTT. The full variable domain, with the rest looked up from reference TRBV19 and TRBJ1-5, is DGGITQSPKYLFRKEGQNVTLSCEQNLNHDAMYWYRQDPGQGLRLIYYSQIVNDFQKGDIAEGYSVSREKKESFPLTVTSAQKNPTAFYLCASSLDRGSNQPQHFGDGTRLSIL.

The CDR3: CASSLTHGSNQPQHF. The CDR3 region has the DNA TGCGCCAGCAGCTTGACTCATGGCAGCAATCAGCCCCAGCATTTT. The V call is TRBV5-1, the J call TRBJ1-5; D is unresolved. Per the germline V gene, CDR1 is SGHRS and CDR2 is YFSETQ. The V end was cut by 1 base, the J end by 1 base, with 9 bases between. The CDR3 has 15 amino acids.

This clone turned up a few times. CDR3 DNA sequence: TGTGCCAGCAGTACCGACCCTCTAGCGGGGGGCACAGATACGCAGTATTTT. Translated, it gives CASSTDPLAGGTDTQYF. The J gene is TRBJ2-3, the V gene TRBV2, with TRBD2 identical over 10 bases. The trim removed 5 bases at V and 1 base at J, leaving 9 bases unmatched. This CDR3 region has 17 residues. Germline CDR1 and CDR2: SNHLY and FYNNEI.

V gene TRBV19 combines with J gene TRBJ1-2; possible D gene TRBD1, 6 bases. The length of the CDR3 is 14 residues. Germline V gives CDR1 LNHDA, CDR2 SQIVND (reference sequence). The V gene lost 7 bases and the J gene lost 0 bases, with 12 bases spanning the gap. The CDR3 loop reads CASIGDTTNYGYTF. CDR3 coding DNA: TGTGCCAGTATTGGGGACACCACTAACTATGGCTACACCTTC.

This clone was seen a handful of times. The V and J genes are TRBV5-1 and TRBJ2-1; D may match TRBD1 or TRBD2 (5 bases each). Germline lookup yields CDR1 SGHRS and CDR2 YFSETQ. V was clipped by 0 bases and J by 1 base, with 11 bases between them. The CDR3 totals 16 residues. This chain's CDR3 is CASSLDGTQSYNEQFF. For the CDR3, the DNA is TGCGCCAGCAGCTTGGACGGGACCCAATCCTACAATGAGCAGTTCTTC.

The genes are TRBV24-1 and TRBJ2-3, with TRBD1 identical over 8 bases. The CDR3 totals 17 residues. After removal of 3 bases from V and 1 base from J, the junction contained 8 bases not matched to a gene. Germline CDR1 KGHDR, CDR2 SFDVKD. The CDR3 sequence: CATSDASPGQGTDTQYF. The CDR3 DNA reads TGTGCCACCAGTGATGCTTCTCCGGGACAGGGCACAGATACGCAGTATTTT.

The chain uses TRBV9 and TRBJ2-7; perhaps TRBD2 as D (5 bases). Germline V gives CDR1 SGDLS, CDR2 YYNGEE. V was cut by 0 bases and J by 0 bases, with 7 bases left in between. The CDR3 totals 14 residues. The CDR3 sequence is CASSVDLASYEQYF. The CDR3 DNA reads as TGTGCCAGCAGCGTAGATCTAGCCTCCTACGAGCAGTACTTC.

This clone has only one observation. The CDR3 is CSVDRGTGAGGYTF. CDR3 DNA: TGCAGCGTTGACCGGGGGACAGGGGCCGGCGGCTACACCTTC. V usage is TRBV29-1 and J usage is TRBJ1-2, with 10 positions matching TRBD1. Germline values: CDR1 SQVTM, CDR2 ANQGSEA. This CDR3 spans 14 amino acids. V was pared by 3 bases and J by 8 bases, with 9 bases of the junction left unmatched.

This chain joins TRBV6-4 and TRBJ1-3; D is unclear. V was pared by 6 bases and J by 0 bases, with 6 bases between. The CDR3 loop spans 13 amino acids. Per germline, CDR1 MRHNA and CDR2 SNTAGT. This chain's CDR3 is CASSLSSGNTIYF. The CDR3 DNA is TGTGCCAGCAGCCTGAGCTCTGGAAACACCATATATTTT.